One T cell receptor (beta chain) is described in this entry. Assay: immunoSEQ multiplex PCR; the TCRdb copy retains only in-frame clones and omits some. This table has fewer than 100,000 clones, roughly four fifths appearing once. Each patient with chemo-refractory metastatic non-small-cell lung cancer was treated with focal radiation plus CTLA-4 blockade using ipilimumab. This record belongs to a study of radiotherapy plus CTLA-4 blockade in lung cancer. Study-level background: Objective responses occurred in about a sixth of patients; around 30% had disease control.

V lost 2 bases to trimming and J lost 1 base, with 8 bases between them. In germline, CDR1 is MDHEN, CDR2 SYDVKM. The CDR3 covers 14 residues. The V call is TRBV28, the J call TRBJ1-1, with D perhaps TRBD1 (5 bases). The material sequenced was peripheral blood, taken from a patient treated with radiotherapy plus ipilimumab. The receptor's source is a human donor with non-small cell lung cancer who had stable disease on radiotherapy plus ipilimumab. The CDR3 bases are TGTGCCAGCAGTTTACGGACACCGAACACTGAAGCTTTCTTT. It is translated as CASSLRTPNTEAFF.